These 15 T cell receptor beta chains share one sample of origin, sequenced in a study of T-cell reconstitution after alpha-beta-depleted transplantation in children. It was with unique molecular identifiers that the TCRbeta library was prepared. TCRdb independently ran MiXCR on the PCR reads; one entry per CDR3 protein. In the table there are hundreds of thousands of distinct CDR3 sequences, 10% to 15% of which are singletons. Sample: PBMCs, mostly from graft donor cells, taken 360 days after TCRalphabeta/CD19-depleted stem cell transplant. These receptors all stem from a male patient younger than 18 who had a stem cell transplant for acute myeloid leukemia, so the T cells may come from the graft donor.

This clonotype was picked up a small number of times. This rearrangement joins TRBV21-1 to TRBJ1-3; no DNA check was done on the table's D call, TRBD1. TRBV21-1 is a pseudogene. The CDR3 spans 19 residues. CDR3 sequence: CASSGYRDRASGSGNTIYF. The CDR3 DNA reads TGTGCCAGCAGCGGATACCGGGACAGAGCGTCGGGTTCTGGAAACACCATATATTTT.

The CDR3 nucleotides read TGCAGCGTTGAGCTGCGAGTGGGACACGAATACGAGCAGTACTTC. It specifies CSVELRVGHEYEQYF. The J gene is TRBJ2-7, the V gene TRBV29-1, with D tentatively TRBD1 (6 bases). The CDR3 length is 15 residues. In germline, CDR1 is SQVTM, CDR2 ANQGSEA. V lost 3 bases, J lost 4 bases, and 19 bases lay in between.

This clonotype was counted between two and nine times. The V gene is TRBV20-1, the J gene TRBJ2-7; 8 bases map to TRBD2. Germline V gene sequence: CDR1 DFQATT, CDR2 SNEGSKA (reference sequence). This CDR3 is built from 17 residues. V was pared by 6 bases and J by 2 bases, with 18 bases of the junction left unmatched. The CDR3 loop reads CSALTLAGPNPAYEQYF. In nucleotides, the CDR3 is TGCAGTGCCCTAACCTTAGCGGGACCTAACCCTGCCTACGAGCAGTACTTC.

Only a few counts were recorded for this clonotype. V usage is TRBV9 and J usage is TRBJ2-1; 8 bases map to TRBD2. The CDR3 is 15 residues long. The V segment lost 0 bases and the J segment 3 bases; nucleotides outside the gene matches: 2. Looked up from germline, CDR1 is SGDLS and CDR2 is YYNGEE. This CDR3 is CASSVGGRLYNEQFF. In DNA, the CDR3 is TGTGCCAGCAGCGTAGGCGGGAGGCTCTACAATGAGCAGTTCTTC.

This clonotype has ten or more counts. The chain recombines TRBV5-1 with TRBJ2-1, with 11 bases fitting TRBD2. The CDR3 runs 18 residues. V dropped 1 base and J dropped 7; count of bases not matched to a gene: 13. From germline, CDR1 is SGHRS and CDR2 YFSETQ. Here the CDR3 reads CASSLLLAGGWLTNEQFF. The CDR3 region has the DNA TGCGCCAGCAGCTTGCTGCTAGCGGGAGGTTGGTTGACAAATGAGCAGTTCTTC. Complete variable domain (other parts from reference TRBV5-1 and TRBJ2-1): KAGVTQTPRYLIKTRGQQVTLSCSPISGHRSVSWYQQTPGQGLQFLFEYFSETQRNKGNFPGRFSGRQFSNSRSEMNVSTLELGDSALYLCASSLLLAGGWLTNEQFFGPGTRLTVL.

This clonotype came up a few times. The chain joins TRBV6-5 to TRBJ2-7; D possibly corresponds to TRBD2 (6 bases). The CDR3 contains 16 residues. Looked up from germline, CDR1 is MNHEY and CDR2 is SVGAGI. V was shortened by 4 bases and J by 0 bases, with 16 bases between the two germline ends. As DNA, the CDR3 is TGTGCCAGCAGTTGGGGAGCGGGTCGCCACTCCTACGAGCAGTACTTC. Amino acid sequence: CASSWGAGRHSYEQYF.

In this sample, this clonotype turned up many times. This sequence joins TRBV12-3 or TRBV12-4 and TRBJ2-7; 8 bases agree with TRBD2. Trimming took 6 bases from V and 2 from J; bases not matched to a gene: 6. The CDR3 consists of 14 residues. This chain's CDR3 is CASRPSGSPYEQYF. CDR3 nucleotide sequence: TGTGCCAGCAGACCCAGCGGGAGCCCCTACGAGCAGTACTTC.

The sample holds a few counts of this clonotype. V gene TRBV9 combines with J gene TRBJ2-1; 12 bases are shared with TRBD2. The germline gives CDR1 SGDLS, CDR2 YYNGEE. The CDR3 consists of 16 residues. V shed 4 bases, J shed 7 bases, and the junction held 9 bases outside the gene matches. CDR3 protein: CASSPRLAGGQNEQFF. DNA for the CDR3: TGTGCCAGCAGCCCCCGCCTAGCGGGAGGGCAAAATGAGCAGTTCTTC.

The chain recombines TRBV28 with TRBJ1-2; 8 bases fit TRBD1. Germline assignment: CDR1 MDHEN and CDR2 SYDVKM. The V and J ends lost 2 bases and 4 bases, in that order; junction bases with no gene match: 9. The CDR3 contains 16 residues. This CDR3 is CASSLPNRGFGYGYTF. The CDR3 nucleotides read TGTGCCAGCAGTTTACCGAACAGGGGGTTTGGCTATGGCTACACCTTC.

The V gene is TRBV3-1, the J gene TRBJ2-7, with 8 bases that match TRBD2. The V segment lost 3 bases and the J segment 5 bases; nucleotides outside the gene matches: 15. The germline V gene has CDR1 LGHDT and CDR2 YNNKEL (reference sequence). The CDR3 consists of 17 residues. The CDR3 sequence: CASSHPGTSPIPNEQYF. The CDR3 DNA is TGTGCCAGCAGCCACCCCGGGACTAGTCCTATCCCCAACGAGCAGTACTTC.

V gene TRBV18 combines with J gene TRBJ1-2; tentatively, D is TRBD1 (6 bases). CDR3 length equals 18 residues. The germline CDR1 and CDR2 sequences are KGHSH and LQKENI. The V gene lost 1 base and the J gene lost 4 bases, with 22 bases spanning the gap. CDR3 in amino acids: CASSPHRDTLGGVYGYTF. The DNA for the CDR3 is TGTGCCAGCTCACCACATCGGGACACCCTTGGGGGTGTCTATGGCTACACCTTC.

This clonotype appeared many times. For the CDR3, the DNA is TGTGCCACCATCATCTGGGGGGGGGACAATGAGCAGTTCTTC. This encodes CATIIWGGDNEQFF. The genes are TRBV15 and TRBJ2-1, with 7 positions matching TRBD2. The CDR3 is made up of 14 amino acids. Germline-derived CDR1 and CDR2 are LNHNV and YYDKDF (reference sequence). J was trimmed by 5 bases and V by 7 bases; bases with no gene match: 8.

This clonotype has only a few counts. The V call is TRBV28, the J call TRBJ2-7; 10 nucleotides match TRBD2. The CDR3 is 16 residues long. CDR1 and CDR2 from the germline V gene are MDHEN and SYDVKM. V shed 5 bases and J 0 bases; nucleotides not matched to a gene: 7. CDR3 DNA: TGTGCCAGCAGTCTAACCGGGACTAGCGTCTCCTACGAGCAGTACTTC. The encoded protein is CASSLTGTSVSYEQYF.

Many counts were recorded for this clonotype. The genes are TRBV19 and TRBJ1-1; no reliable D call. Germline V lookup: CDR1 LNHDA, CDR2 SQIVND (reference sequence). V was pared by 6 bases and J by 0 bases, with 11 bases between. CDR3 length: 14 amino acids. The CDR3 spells CASSPGLMNTEAFF. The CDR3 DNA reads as TGTGCCAGTAGCCCCGGACTCATGAACACTGAAGCTTTCTTT.

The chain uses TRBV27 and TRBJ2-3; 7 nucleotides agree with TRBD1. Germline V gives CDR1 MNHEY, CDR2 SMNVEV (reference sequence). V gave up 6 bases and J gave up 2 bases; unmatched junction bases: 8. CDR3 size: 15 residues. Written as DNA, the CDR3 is TGTGCCAGCAGCGCCGGGACAGCCCTCACAGATACGCAGTATTTT. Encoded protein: CASSAGTALTDTQYF.